This note documents a single T cell receptor beta chain sequence. It lacks a known antigen. Base qualities are not recorded, but no much larger clone differs from it by a single base. To sequence the TCRbeta CDR3 region, genomic DNA was isolated from the sorted cells. The immunoSEQ Assay was used for sequencing of TCRbeta CDR3 regions. As stored in TCRdb, this immuneACCESS dataset retains in-frame rearrangements with V and J assigned. A fraction of the clones does not appear; measured against another copy, unresolved V genes explain less than half of the discrepancy, and the remainder lacks a known reason. The sample has tens of thousands of clones on record, 84% of them singletons. The ten largest make up around 6.6% of the sample. Patients with autoimmune disease history or receiving systemic immunosuppression were excluded from the trial. Peripheral blood for TCR sequencing was collected from all dose cohorts at baseline, on cycle 4 day 1, and on cycle 7 day 1. The samples were drawn from a first-in-human, open-label, multicenter phase I dose-escalation trial of ivuxolimab. The trial enrolled adults with locally advanced or metastatic head and neck squamous cell, hepatocellular, melanoma or renal cell carcinoma. Before TCR sequencing, CD4+ and CD8+ T cells were separately sorted from peripheral blood.

The sample originates from a study of OX40 agonist ivuxolimab in advanced cancers. Regarding the research as a whole: The costimulatory receptor OX40 (CD134) was targeted by ivuxolimab, a fully human IgG2 agonistic monoclonal antibody. Partial responses were achieved by three dose-escalation patients, of whom one had hepatocellular carcinoma and two had cutaneous melanoma. Patients were allowed to have had prior anti-PD-1, anti-PD-L1 or anti-CTLA-4 therapy, and approximately 40% of the dose-escalation patients had been treated with checkpoint inhibitors. Among the approximately 50 dose-escalation patients, about 19 had hepatocellular carcinoma, about 15 melanoma, 9 renal cell carcinoma and 9 head and neck cancer. The monotherapy dose-escalation portion (N of about 57 patients) of the phase I ivuxolimab trial is reported in the paper. A male proportion of about 79% and a mean age of 60 years, ranging from about 20 to 80, were recorded for the dose-escalation cohort. The purpose of peripheral TCRbeta sequencing was to test whether ivuxolimab changed TCR sequence diversity and led to clonal T-cell expansion. Intravenous ivuxolimab was administered to patients every 2 weeks at six dose levels: 0.01, 0.1, 0.3, 1.5, 3 and 10 mg/kg. Summary of the overall study and its limitations: Low levels of normalized T-cell clonal expansion were also seen in some patients who did not respond. At doses of 0.1 to 3.0 mg/kg, clonal expansion of both CD4+ and CD8+ T cells in blood was seen between baseline and week 6. After ivuxolimab, expanded clones were on average more numerous among CD8+ T cells than among CD4+ T cells. The antigen specificity of the peripheral T cells that underwent clonal expansion was not determined. In the 0.1-3.0 mg/kg groups, partial responders had among the lowest normalized peripheral clonal expansion, particularly in CD8+ T cells.

This specimen was CD4+ or CD8+ T cells sorted from blood, taken in a trial of the OX40 agonist ivuxolimab. The clonotype originates from an adult with an advanced solid tumor such as melanoma, head and neck, liver or kidney cancer.

At the DNA level, the sequence is TGTGCCAGCAGCTTAGATTTGCGGGGGGGCGATGAGCAGTTCTTC. This is translated as CASSLDLRGGDEQFF. Recombination joined TRBV11-3 with TRBJ2-1, with 9 bases in between that match TRBD2. Relative to germline, V is missing 0 bases and J is missing 8 bases, with 5 bases of the junction outside any gene match. Looking up the germline V gene yields CDR1 SGHNT and CDR2 YENEEA. There are 15 amino acids in the CDR3, from cysteine to phenylalanine inclusive. Only CDR3 DNA is held: 45 bases, read in frame from base 1.